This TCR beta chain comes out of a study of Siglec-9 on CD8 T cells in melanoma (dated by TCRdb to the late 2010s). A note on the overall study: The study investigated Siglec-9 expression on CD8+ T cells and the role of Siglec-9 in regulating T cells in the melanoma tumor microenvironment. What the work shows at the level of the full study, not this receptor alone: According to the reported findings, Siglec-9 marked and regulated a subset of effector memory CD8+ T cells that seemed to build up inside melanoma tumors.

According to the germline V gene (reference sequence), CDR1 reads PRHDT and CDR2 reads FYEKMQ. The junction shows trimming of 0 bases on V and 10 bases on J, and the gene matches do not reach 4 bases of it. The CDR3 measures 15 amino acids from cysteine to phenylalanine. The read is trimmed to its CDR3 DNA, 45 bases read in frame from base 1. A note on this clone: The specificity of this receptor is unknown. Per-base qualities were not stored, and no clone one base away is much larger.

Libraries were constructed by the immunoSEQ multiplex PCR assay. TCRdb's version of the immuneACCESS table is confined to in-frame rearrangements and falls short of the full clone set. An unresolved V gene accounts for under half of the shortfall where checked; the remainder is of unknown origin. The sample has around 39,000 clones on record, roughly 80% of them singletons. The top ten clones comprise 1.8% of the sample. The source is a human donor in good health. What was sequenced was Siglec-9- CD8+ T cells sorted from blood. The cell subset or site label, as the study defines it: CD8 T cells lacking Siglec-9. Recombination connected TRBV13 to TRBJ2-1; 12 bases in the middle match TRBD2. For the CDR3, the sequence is CASSLGTSGRWEQFF. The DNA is TGTGCCAGCAGCTTAGGGACTAGCGGGAGATGGGAGCAGTTCTTC.